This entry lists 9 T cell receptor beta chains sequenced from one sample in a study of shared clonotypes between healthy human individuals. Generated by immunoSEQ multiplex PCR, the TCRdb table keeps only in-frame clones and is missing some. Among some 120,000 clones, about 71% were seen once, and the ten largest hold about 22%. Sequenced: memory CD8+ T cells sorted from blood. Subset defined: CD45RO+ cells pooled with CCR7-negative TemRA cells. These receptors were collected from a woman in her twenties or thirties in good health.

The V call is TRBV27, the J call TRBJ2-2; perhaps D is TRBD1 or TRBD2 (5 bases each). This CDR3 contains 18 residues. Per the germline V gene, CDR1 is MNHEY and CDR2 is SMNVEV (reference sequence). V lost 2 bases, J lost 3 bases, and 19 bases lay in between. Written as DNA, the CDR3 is TGTGCCAGCAGTTTAGGGGGTTTCAGGGTGATGGACACCGGGGAGCTGTTTTTT. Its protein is CASSLGGFRVMDTGELFF.

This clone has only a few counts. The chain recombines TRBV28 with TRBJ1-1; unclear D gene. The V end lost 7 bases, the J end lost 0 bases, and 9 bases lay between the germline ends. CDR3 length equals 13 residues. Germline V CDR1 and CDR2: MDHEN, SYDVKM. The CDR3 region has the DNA TGTGCCAGCAAGAGGTTAGTGAACACTGAAGCTTTCTTT. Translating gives CASKRLVNTEAFF. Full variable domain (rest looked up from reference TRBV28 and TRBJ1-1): DVKVTQSSRYLVKRTGEKVFLECVQDMDHENMFWYRQDPGLGLRLIYFSYDVKMKEKGDIPEGYSVSREKKERFSLILESASTNQTSMYLCASKRLVNTEAFFGQGTRLTVV.

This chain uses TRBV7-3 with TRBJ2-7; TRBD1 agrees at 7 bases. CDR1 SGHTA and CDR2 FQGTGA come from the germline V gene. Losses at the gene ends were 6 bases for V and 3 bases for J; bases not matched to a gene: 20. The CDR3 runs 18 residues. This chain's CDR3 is CASSSTSIAGTDHYEQYF. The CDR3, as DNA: TGTGCCAGCAGTTCCACCTCGATTGCCGGGACAGACCACTACGAGCAGTACTTC.

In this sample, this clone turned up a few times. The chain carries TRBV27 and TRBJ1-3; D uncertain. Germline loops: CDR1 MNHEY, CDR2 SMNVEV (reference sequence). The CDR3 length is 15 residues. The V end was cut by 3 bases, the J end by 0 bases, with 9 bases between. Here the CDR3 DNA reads TGTGCCAGCAGTTTCGACCGAAGCTCTGGAAACACCATATATTTT. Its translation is CASSFDRSSGNTIYF.

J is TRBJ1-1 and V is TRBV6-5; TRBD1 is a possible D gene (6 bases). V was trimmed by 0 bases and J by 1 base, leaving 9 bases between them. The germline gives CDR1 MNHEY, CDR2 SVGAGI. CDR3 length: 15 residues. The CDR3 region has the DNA TGTGCCAGCAGTTACTCGCCAGGGGCGAACACTGAAGCTTTCTTT. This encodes CASSYSPGANTEAFF.

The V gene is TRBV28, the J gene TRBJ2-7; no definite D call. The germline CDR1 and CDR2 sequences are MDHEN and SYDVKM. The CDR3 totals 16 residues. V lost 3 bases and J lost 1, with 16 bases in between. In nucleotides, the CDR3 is TGTGCCAGCAGTTTCTTCTACCTTCGCAGGTCCTACGAGCAGTACTTC. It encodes CASSFFYLRRSYEQYF.

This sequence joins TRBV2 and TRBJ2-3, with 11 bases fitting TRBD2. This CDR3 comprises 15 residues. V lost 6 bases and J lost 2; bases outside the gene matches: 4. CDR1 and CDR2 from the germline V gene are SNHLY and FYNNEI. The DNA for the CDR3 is TGTGCCAGCAGGTTACTAGCGGGAGTCACAGATACGCAGTATTTT. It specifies CASRLLAGVTDTQYF.

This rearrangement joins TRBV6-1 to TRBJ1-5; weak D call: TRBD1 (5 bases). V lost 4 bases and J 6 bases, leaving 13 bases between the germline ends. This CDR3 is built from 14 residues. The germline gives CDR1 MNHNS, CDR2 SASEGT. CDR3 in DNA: TGTGCCAGCAGTGTACTGGGGCAGGGTCAGCCCCAGCATTTT. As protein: CASSVLGQGQPQHF.

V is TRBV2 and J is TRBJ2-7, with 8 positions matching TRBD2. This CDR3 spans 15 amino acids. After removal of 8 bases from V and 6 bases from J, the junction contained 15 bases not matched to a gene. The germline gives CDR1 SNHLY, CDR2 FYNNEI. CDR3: CASAYTSGFRGEQYF. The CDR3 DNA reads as TGTGCCAGCGCCTACACTAGCGGTTTTAGAGGCGAGCAGTACTTC. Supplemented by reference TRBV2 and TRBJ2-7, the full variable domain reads EPEVTQTPSHQVTQMGQEVILRCVPISNHLYFYWYRQILGQKVEFLVSFYNNEISEKSEIFDDQFSVERPDGSNFTLKIRSTKLEDSAMYFCASAYTSGFRGEQYFGPGTRLTVT.